A selection of T cell receptor beta chains follows, all from one sample in a study of T cells after yellow fever vaccination. TCRdb re-called the 5' RACE reads with MiXCR, one entry per CDR3 protein. The sample yields approximately 70,000 distinct CDR3 sequences, about 6% seen once. The specimen comprised CD8+ T cells sorted from PBMCs, sampled roughly 47 days after the first yellow fever vaccination. Receptors originate from a man between 18 and 35 years old who received the YFV17D yellow fever vaccine. The CDR3 runs from the conserved cysteine through the conserved F or W. Fields, in order: J gene, clone size, V gene, D gene, CDR3 protein, CDR3 DNA. D genes are given only for firm matches. Not all rows give a size; the values are once, few, many and, for expanded clones, a class.

TRBJ2-2,many,TRBV12-3/TRBV12-4,TRBD2,CASSPLAGGPGELFF,TGTGCCAGCAGTCCGCTAGCGGGGGGGCCCGGGGAGCTGTTTTTT
TRBJ1-1,-,TRBV6-5,TRBD1,CASSNLRDRSMNTEAFF,TGTGCCAGCAGTAACCTACGGGACAGGTCCATGAACACTGAAGCTTTCTTT
TRBJ2-7,few,TRBV27,TRBD1,CASSFSGTEFEQYF,TGTGCCAGCAGTTTTTCCGGGACAGAGTTCGAGCAGTACTTC
TRBJ2-3,-,TRBV28,TRBD1,CASSLTGGTDTQYF,TGTGCCAGCAGTTTAACAGGGGGTACAGATACGCAGTATTTT
TRBJ2-3,many,TRBV29-1,TRBD2,CSVVPAGSGDTQYF,TGCAGCGTTGTTCCAGCGGGGTCGGGAGATACGCAGTATTTT
TRBJ2-5,many,TRBV18,TRBD2,CASSPRKRGGETQYF,TGTGCCAGCTCACCTCGGAAGCGGGGGGGAGAGACCCAGTACTTC
TRBJ2-1,many,TRBV4-3,-,CASSQEVRDSNTNEQFF,TGCGCCAGCAGCCAAGAGGTGCGGGACTCCAACACCAATGAGCAGTTCTTC
TRBJ1-1,many,TRBV20-1,-,CSASQGSATEAFF,TGCAGTGCTAGCCAGGGTAGTGCGACTGAAGCTTTCTTT
TRBJ1-2,few,TRBV27,-,CASSQALYHGYTF,TGTGCCAGCAGTCAGGCATTGTACCATGGCTACACCTTC
TRBJ2-3,few,TRBV7-9,TRBD2,CASKRGGPTDTQYF,TGTGCCAGCAAACGCGGGGGACCCACAGATACGCAGTATTTT
TRBJ2-1,many,TRBV29-1,-,CSVRGITGSGNEQFF,TGCAGCGTTAGGGGAATTACAGGGTCCGGCAATGAGCAGTTCTTC
TRBJ2-1,many,TRBV5-1,-,CASSSVGGSYNEQFF,TGCGCCAGCAGCTCGGTGGGGGGCTCCTACAATGAGCAGTTCTTC